This T cell receptor (beta chain) was sequenced in a study of beta chain bispecific antibodies for T cell cancers. Study-wide background: TRBV sequencing of surviving healthy T cells measured each family's depletion. Jurkat cells expressed TRBV12-3; HPB-ALL cells expressed TRBV5-5. Broader study findings: In these mixed samples, most targeted TRBV reads derived from the leukemia cell line.

As to this clonotype: Antigen specificity is unknown.

Blood mononuclear cells were expanded for about three days using either OKT3 anti-CD3 antibody or CD3/CD28 beads. Unique molecular identifier barcodes measured each clonotype's abundance. One entry per CDR3 protein results from TCRdb running MiXCR on the 5' RACE reads. This sample has about 17,000 distinct CDR3 sequences, with 2.1% found just once. V lost 4 bases, J lost 6 bases, and 16 bases lay in between. Germline CDR1 SGHRS, CDR2 YFSETQ. This CDR3 has 15 residues. Sequenced material: healthy donor T cells cultured with leukemia cells. The sequence was collected from a human donor in good health. Some clones in this sample may be carry-over from other donors' samples. This chain joins TRBV5-1 and TRBJ2-2; D is possibly TRBD2 (7 bases). The CDR3 loop reads CASSVGGAGPGELFF. CDR3 sequence (DNA): TGCGCCAGCAGCGTAGGGGGGGCCGGGCCCGGGGAGCTGTTTTTT.